This section outlines one T cell receptor beta chain sequence together with its context. The antigen remains unidentified. The data were obtained in a study of T cell clonotyping in hematopoietic cell transplantation. Study-level results: CD4 and CD8 repertoire contributions could not be separated without sorting. At the given depth, recipient repertoires were over 95% de novo clonotypes. Pathologically expanded recipient clonotypes increased progressively from day 30 to day 180 as diversity fell.

TCRdb's table, derived via immunoSEQ multiplex PCR, lists solely in-frame clones and lacks some. The top ten clones hold roughly 15% of a sample with 15,000 to 25,000 clones, approximately 79% of them seen once. Germline V CDR1 and CDR2: SGHRS, YFSETQ. Trimming at V came to 4 bases and at J to 8 bases, leaving 11 bases not matched to a gene. The CDR3 length is 15 residues. The J gene is TRBJ1-2, the V gene TRBV5-1, with TRBD1 matching 10 bases. This TCR was recovered from a man in his fifties or sixties in good health. Some clones in this sample may be carry-over from other donors' samples. Sequencing was done on a sample of peripheral blood mononuclear cells. This chain's CDR3 is CASSPRQGAGKGYTF. The DNA for the CDR3 is TGCGCCAGCAGCCCCAGACAGGGGGCAGGTAAAGGCTACACCTTC.